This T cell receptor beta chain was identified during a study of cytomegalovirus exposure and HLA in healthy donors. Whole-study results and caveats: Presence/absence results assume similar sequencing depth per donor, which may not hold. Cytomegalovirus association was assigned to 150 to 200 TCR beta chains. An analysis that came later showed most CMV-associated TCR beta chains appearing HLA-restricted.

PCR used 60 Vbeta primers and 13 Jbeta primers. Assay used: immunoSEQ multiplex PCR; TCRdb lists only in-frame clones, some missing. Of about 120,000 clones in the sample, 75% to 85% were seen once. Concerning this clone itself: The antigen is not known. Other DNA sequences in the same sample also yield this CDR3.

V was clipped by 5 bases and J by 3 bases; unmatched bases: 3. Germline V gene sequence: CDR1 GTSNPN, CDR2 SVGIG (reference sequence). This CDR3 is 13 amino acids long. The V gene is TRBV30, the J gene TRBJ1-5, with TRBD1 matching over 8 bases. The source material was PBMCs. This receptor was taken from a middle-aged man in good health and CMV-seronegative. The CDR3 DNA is TGTGCCTGGTCGACAGGGGTCAATCAGCCCCAGCATTTT. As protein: CAWSTGVNQPQHF.